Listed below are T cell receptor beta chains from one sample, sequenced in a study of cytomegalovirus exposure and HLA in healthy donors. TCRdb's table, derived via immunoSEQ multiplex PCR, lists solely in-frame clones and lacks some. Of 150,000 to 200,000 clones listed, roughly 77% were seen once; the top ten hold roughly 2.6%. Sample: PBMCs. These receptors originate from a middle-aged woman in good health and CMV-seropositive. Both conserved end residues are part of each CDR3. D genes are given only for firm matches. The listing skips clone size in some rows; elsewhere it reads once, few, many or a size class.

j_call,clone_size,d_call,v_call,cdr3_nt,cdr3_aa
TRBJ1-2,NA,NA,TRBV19,TGTGCCAGTAGCCCGGGACTCCGGGACGGGGGAAGTACCAACTATGGCTACACCTTC,CASSPGLRDGGSTNYGYTF
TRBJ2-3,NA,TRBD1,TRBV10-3,TGTGCCATCAGTGTGGGGACAGGGAAGGGGACAGATACGCAGTATTTT,CAISVGTGKGTDTQYF
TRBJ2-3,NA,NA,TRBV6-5,TGTGCCAGCAGTCCAGACCGAGGAACAGGTACGCAGTATTTT,CASSPDRGTGTQYF
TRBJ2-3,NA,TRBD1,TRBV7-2,TGTGCCAGCAGCTCACGGACAGGGATGACAGATACGCAGTATTTT,CASSSRTGMTDTQYF
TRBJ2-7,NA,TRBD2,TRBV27,TGTGCCAGCAGCGTAACTAGCGGGAGTAGGGCCTACGAGCAGTACTTC,CASSVTSGSRAYEQYF
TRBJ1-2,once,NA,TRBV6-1,TGTGCCAGCAGTCCCGGGGACACAACACAGGGCTACACCTTC,CASSPGDTTQGYTF
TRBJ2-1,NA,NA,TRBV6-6,TGTGCCAGCAGTTATTCAGGGCCCTTGGGGGAGCAGTTCTTC,CASSYSGPLGEQFF
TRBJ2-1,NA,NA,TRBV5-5,TGTGCCAGCAGCGCGCCTAGCGTATATGAGCAGTTCTTC,CASSAPSVYEQFF
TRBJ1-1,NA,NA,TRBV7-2,TGTGCCAGCAGACTACAGGGCCTCAACACTGAAGCTTTCTTT,CASRLQGLNTEAFF
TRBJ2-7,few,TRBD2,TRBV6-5,TGTGCCAGCAGTTACCGGCGGGGGGGGCACGAGCAGTACTTC,CASSYRRGGHEQYF
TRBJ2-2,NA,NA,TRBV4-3,TGCGCCAGCGGGTTCGGACGAGGGCCCGGGGAGCTGTTTTTT,CASGFGRGPGELFF
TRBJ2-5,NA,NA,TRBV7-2,TGTGCCAGCAGCTCCCAAGTAACAGGGAAGACCCAGTACTTC,CASSSQVTGKTQYF
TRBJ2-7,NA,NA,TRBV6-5,TGTGCCAGCAGACCGAACCAGAACTACGAGCAGTACTTC,CASRPNQNYEQYF
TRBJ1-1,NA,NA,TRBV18,TGTGCCAGCTCACCGAGGGCGGACAGCACTGAAGCTTTCTTT,CASSPRADSTEAFF
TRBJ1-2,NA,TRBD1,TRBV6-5,TGTGCCAGCAGTTCCGGGACAGCTAACTATGGCTACACCTTC,CASSSGTANYGYTF
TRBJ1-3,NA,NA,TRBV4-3,TGCGCCAGCAGCCCCCGGACAGACAATGGAAACACCATATATTTT,CASSPRTDNGNTIYF
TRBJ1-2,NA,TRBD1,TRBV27,TGTGCCAGCAGTTTATCCGGCCTTGACAGGGTTGAGGGCTATGGCTACACCTTC,CASSLSGLDRVEGYGYTF
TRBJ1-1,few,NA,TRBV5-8,TGTGCCAGCAGCTTGGAGCAGGGCGCAATCGTATCCACTGAAGCTTTCTTT,CASSLEQGAIVSTEAFF
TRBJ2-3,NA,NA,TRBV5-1,TGCGCCAGCAGCTTGGTTAGCCTAGGGGGCACAGATACGCAGTATTTT,CASSLVSLGGTDTQYF
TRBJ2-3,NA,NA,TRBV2,TGTGCCAGCAGTCTTCAGAGCGCAGATACGCAGTATTTT,CASSLQSADTQYF
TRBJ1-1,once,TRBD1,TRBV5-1,TGCGCCAGCAGCTCCGGACAGGGGAGCATGAACACTGAAGCTTTCTTT,CASSSGQGSMNTEAFF
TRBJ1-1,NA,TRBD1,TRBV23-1,TGCGCCAGCAGTCAATCAGGGACAGGGAGTGGAAACACTGAAGCTTTCTTT,CASSQSGTGSGNTEAFF
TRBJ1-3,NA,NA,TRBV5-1,TGCGCCAGCAGCTTGGCGGGGAATTCTGGAAACACCATATATTTT,CASSLAGNSGNTIYF
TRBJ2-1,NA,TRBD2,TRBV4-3,TGCGCCAGCAGCCAAGAAGAACTAGCGGGGTTCTCCTACAATGAGCAGTTCTTC,CASSQEELAGFSYNEQFF
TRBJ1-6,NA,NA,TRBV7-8,TGTGCCAGCAGCTTAGCGCCTGACGGGTATTCACCCCTCCACTTT,CASSLAPDGYSPLHF
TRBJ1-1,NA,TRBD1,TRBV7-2,TGTGCCAGCAGCTCCGGACAGGGGGCGTTGAACACTGAAGCTTTCTTT,CASSSGQGALNTEAFF
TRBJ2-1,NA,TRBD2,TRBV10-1,TGCGCCAGCAGGGAGACAGGAGCCGGGACTAGCGGGGGCCACAATGAGCAGTTCTTC,CASRETGAGTSGGHNEQFF
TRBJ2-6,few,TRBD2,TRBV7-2,TGTGCCAGCAGCTTAAGCGGGAGCCTCTCTGGGGCCAACGTCCTGACTTTC,CASSLSGSLSGANVLTF
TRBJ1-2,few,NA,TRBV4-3,TGCGCCAGCAGCCAAGGGGGCTTGGGTAACTATGGCTACACCTTC,CASSQGGLGNYGYTF
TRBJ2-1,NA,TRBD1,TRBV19,TGTGCCAGTAGTATCGGCAGGGGGCATAGAGATGAGCAGTTCTTC,CASSIGRGHRDEQFF
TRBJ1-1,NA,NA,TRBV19,TGTGCCAGTAGTATAGATCGAGGCTTGAACACTGAAGCTTTCTTT,CASSIDRGLNTEAFF